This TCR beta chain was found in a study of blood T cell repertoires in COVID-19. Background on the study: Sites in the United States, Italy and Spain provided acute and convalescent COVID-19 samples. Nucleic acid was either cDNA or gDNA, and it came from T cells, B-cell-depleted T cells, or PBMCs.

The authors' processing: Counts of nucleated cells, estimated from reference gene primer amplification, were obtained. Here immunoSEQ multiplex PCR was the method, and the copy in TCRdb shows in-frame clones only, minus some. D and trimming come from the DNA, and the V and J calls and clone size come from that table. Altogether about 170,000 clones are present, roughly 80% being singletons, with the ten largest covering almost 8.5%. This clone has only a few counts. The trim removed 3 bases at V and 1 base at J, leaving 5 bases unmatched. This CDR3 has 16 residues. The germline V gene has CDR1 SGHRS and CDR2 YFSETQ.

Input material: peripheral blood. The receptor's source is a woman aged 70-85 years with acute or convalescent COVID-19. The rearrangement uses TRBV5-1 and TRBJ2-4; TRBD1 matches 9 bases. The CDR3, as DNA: TGCGCCAGCAGCTCCCGGACAGGGGTGGCCAAAAACATTCAGTACTTC. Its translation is CASSSRTGVAKNIQYF.